This TCR beta chain was obtained from a study of cytomegalovirus exposure and HLA in healthy donors. At collection, donors were nominally healthy, but unrecorded immune exposures were probable. Study results and limitations: Most TCR sequences proved rare, with some public TCRs found in many donors. Analysis performed later showed TCR beta chains linked to HLA being more clonally expanded than equally common others.

A word on this clone: Its matching antigen is unknown.

The study ran its PCR with 60 Vbeta and 13 Jbeta primers. Repertoires were generated with immunoSEQ multiplex PCR, while TCRdb's copy carries only in-frame clones and drops some. Of 200,000 to 300,000 clones listed, 70% to 90% were seen once; the top ten hold about 0.22%. The source is a girl aged 2 to 10 in good health and CMV-seronegative. Input material: PBMCs.

The CDR3 region has the DNA TGCGCCAGCAGCCACCGGGGACTAGCGGGAGTCGGCTACGAGCAGTACTTC. Protein sequence: CASSHRGLAGVGYEQYF. The V and J genes are TRBV4-1 and TRBJ2-7, with TRBD2 matching over 14 bases. This CDR3 comprises 17 residues. V lost 3 bases, J lost 3 bases, and 7 bases stayed unmatched. Germline CDR1 MGHRA, CDR2 YSYEKL.